Listed below are T cell receptor beta chains from one sample, sequenced in a study of blood T cell repertoires in COVID-19. The assay was immunoSEQ multiplex PCR, and TCRdb's table has in-frame clones only and misses some. The sample records roughly 180,000 clones, roughly 86% being singletons. Source material: peripheral blood. These receptors were collected from a man between 35 and 55 years old who had recovered from COVID-19. The CDR3 runs from the conserved cysteine through the conserved F or W. The D gene is left open where the match is weak. Not every row has a clone size; where given, it reads once, few, many or a size class.

CDR3 DNA: TGCGCCAGCAGTGGACAGGGGTCTTTCGAGCAGTACTTC
CDR3 protein: CASSGQGSFEQYF
D gene: TRBD1
clone size: NA
J gene: TRBJ2-7
V gene: TRBV5-1

CDR3 DNA: TGTGCCAGCAGTCCCGGGACTAGCGGGAGGGGGGAGACCCAGTACTTC
CDR3 protein: CASSPGTSGRGETQYF
D gene: TRBD2
clone size: NA
J gene: TRBJ2-5
V gene: TRBV27

CDR3 DNA: TGTGCCAGTAGTATTGGAACAGGGGGCCTTTATAGCAATCAGCCCCAGCATTTT
CDR3 protein: CASSIGTGGLYSNQPQHF
D gene: TRBD1
clone size: NA
J gene: TRBJ1-5
V gene: TRBV19

CDR3 DNA: TGCAGCGTTACCTCCGGGACAAGCACCTATGGCTACACCTTC
CDR3 protein: CSVTSGTSTYGYTF
D gene: NA
clone size: few
J gene: TRBJ1-2
V gene: TRBV29-1

CDR3 DNA: TGTGCCAGCAGCTTGATCACTGCAAACATTCAGTACTTC
CDR3 protein: CASSLITANIQYF
D gene: NA
clone size: once
J gene: TRBJ2-4
V gene: TRBV5-4

CDR3 DNA: TGTGCCAGCAGTTTGTTGTCGGGGGAGCTGTTTTTT
CDR3 protein: CASSLLSGELFF
D gene: NA
clone size: many
J gene: TRBJ2-2
V gene: TRBV28

CDR3 DNA: TGCGCCAGCAGCCAACTAGCGGGCGCCTACGAGCAGTACTTC
CDR3 protein: CASSQLAGAYEQYF
D gene: TRBD2
clone size: NA
J gene: TRBJ2-7
V gene: TRBV4-1

CDR3 DNA: TGTGCCAGCAGCTTGCGGACAGGGGTATTGGGAGCGGGGCAGCCCCAGCATTTT
CDR3 protein: CASSLRTGVLGAGQPQHF
D gene: TRBD1
clone size: NA
J gene: TRBJ1-5
V gene: TRBV13

CDR3 DNA: TGTGCCAGCTCACCAGCGAGCACTGAAGCTTTCTTT
CDR3 protein: CASSPASTEAFF
D gene: NA
clone size: few
J gene: TRBJ1-1
V gene: TRBV18

CDR3 DNA: TGTGCCAGCAGCATCTCCCGCGGAAACTCTGGGGCCAACGTCCTGACTTTC
CDR3 protein: CASSISRGNSGANVLTF
D gene: NA
clone size: NA
J gene: TRBJ2-6
V gene: TRBV21-1

CDR3 DNA: TGTGCCAGCAGCATGGACAATAACTATGGCTACACCTTC
CDR3 protein: CASSMDNNYGYTF
D gene: NA
clone size: few
J gene: TRBJ1-2
V gene: TRBV5-4

CDR3 DNA: TGTGCCAGCAGTTTCAGACAGGGGAGCTATGGCTACACCTTC
CDR3 protein: CASSFRQGSYGYTF
D gene: TRBD1
clone size: NA
J gene: TRBJ1-2
V gene: TRBV7-6

CDR3 DNA: TGTGCCAGCAGCCACAGGGGGTACCTACTCGATGAGCAGTTCTTC
CDR3 protein: CASSHRGYLLDEQFF
D gene: TRBD1
clone size: NA
J gene: TRBJ2-1
V gene: TRBV3-1/TRBV3-2

CDR3 DNA: TGTGCCAGCTCAGAGGGACAAATTAACTATGGCTACACCTTC
CDR3 protein: CASSEGQINYGYTF
D gene: NA
clone size: NA
J gene: TRBJ1-2
V gene: TRBV18

CDR3 DNA: TGTGCTAGTGGTCCAGGGACAGGGTTGCGAAACACCATATATTTT
CDR3 protein: CASGPGTGLRNTIYF
D gene: TRBD1
clone size: few
J gene: TRBJ1-3
V gene: TRBV12-5

CDR3 DNA: TGCGCCAGCAGCTTGGTTAGCGGCACCGGGGAGCTGTTTTTT
CDR3 protein: CASSLVSGTGELFF
D gene: NA
clone size: NA
J gene: TRBJ2-2
V gene: TRBV5-1

CDR3 DNA: TGTGCCAGCAGCCAACGCCAGGGGGTAGAGACCCAGTACTTC
CDR3 protein: CASSQRQGVETQYF
D gene: TRBD1
clone size: NA
J gene: TRBJ2-5
V gene: TRBV11-3

CDR3 DNA: TGTGCCAGCAGCCTAGGGGGGGGTGTTGAGACCCAGTACTTC
CDR3 protein: CASSLGGGVETQYF
D gene: NA
clone size: NA
J gene: TRBJ2-5
V gene: TRBV28

CDR3 DNA: TGCAGCGTCGGACAGGGGGTCGGCTACACCTTC
CDR3 protein: CSVGQGVGYTF
D gene: TRBD1
clone size: NA
J gene: TRBJ1-2
V gene: TRBV29-1

CDR3 DNA: TGTGCCAGCAGACGGGTTTCAGGACAGCAGAACACTGAAGCTTTCTTT
CDR3 protein: CASRRVSGQQNTEAFF
D gene: NA
clone size: few
J gene: TRBJ1-1
V gene: TRBV4-2

CDR3 DNA: TGTGCCAGTCGTCGAGGGGGAATGAACACTGAAGCTTTCTTT
CDR3 protein: CASRRGGMNTEAFF
D gene: NA
clone size: NA
J gene: TRBJ1-1
V gene: TRBV6-5

CDR3 DNA: TGTGCCAGCAGCTTTGGGAGCGGCACAGATACGCAGTATTTT
CDR3 protein: CASSFGSGTDTQYF
D gene: NA
clone size: NA
J gene: TRBJ2-3
V gene: TRBV5-6